One and the same sample provided the 32 T cell receptor beta chains below, sequenced in a study of cytomegalovirus exposure and HLA in healthy donors. PCR employed 60 Vbeta and 13 Jbeta primers. Only in-frame clones appear in the TCRdb table, and some are missing; sequencing was by immunoSEQ multiplex PCR. The data show about 160,000 clones, 86% seen once. Specimen: PBMCs. All receptors derive from a woman aged 18-29 years in good health and CMV-seronegative.

The chain recombines TRBV5-1 with TRBJ1-1; the match to TRBD1 covers 9 bases. V dropped 4 bases and J dropped 0; count of bases not matched to a gene: 7. The CDR3 spans 16 residues. Germline loops: CDR1 SGHRS, CDR2 YFSETQ. This CDR3 reads CASSLTGGLLNTEAFF. DNA for the CDR3: TGCGCCAGCAGCCTAACAGGGGGCCTTTTGAACACTGAAGCTTTCTTT.

V is TRBV10-3 and J is TRBJ2-7; the match to TRBD1 covers 9 bases. The length of the CDR3 is 14 residues. V shed 8 bases and J 0 bases; nucleotides not matched to a gene: 5. Germline V gene data show CDR1 as ENHRY and CDR2 as SYGVKD. The CDR3 spells CAISGTGSSYEQYF. DNA for the CDR3: TGTGCCATCTCCGGGACAGGGAGCTCCTACGAGCAGTACTTC.

The chain joins TRBV19 to TRBJ2-2; 11 bases are a match to TRBD1. Germline CDR1 and CDR2: LNHDA and SQIVND (reference sequence). V trimming: 6 bases; J trimming: 3 bases; junction bases outside the gene matches: 18. The CDR3 consists of 20 residues. CDR3: CASSPTRTGGRAGDTGELFF. CDR3 DNA: TGTGCCAGTAGCCCTACACGGACAGGGGGCAGAGCGGGAGACACCGGGGAGCTGTTTTTT.

The V call is TRBV2, the J call TRBJ1-4, with D uncertain. The CDR3 consists of 15 residues. The germline gives CDR1 SNHLY, CDR2 FYNNEI. The V and J ends lost 4 bases and 12 bases respectively, with 21 bases between them. In DNA form, the CDR3 reads TGTGCCAGCAGTGTGGAGGGAGTTGGTGGTGAGGAACTGTTTTTT. Translated: CASSVEGVGGEELFF.

This chain joins TRBV4-1 and TRBJ2-2; tentative D call: TRBD2 (6 bases). CDR3 length equals 18 residues. V lost 5 bases and J 6 bases, leaving 25 bases between the germline ends. Germline V gene data show CDR1 as MGHRA and CDR2 as YSYEKL. The CDR3 coding sequence is TGCGCCAGCAGCAATATATTTGGGAGGCAGGAAGAGGCCGGGGAGCTGTTTTTT. Its translation is CASSNIFGRQEEAGELFF.

V and J are TRBV2 and TRBJ1-5; 7 nucleotides line up with TRBD1. Germline V gives CDR1 SNHLY, CDR2 FYNNEI. Germline trimming cut 4 bases from V and 0 bases from J; bases unmatched to any gene: 3. There are 15 residues in the CDR3. The CDR3 here is CASSATGNSNQPQHF. The CDR3 DNA sequence: TGTGCCAGCAGTGCGACAGGGAATAGCAATCAGCCCCAGCATTTT.

The table lists this clone with a count of one. The DNA of the CDR3 is TGTGCCAGCAGTACGACAGTTACCTACGAGCAGTACTTC. It encodes CASSTTVTYEQYF. The V gene is TRBV28, the J gene TRBJ2-7, with a tentative D call TRBD1 (5 bases). V was clipped by 5 bases and J by 2 bases, with 10 bases between them. The germline CDR1 and CDR2 sequences are MDHEN and SYDVKM. The CDR3 has 13 residues.

The chain couples TRBV19 to TRBJ2-4; D is unclear. The CDR3 totals 14 residues. V was clipped by 4 bases and J by 0 bases, with 7 bases between them. CDR1 is LNHDA, CDR2 SQIVND, per germline (reference sequence). In DNA form, the CDR3 reads TGTGCCAGTAGTACCTTAATAGCCAAAAACATTCAGTACTTC. Translation: CASSTLIAKNIQYF.

The chain has TRBV6-4 and TRBJ2-3; 8 nucleotides align to TRBD1. From germline, CDR1 is MRHNA and CDR2 SNTAGT. The CDR3 runs to 15 residues. Trimming took 2 bases from V and 5 from J; bases not matched to a gene: 6. The CDR3: CASSDPQGAIDTQYF. DNA for the CDR3: TGTGCCAGCAGTGACCCCCAGGGGGCCATAGATACGCAGTATTTT.

The CDR3 sequence is CASSLRRDYPNYGYTF. CDR3 DNA sequence: TGTGCCAGCAGTTTGAGAAGGGACTATCCTAACTATGGCTACACCTTC. The chain uses TRBV27 and TRBJ1-2, with D possibly being TRBD1 (5 bases). With 3 bases removed from V and 0 bases from J, the gap between germline ends came to 14 bases. Germline V gene lookup returns CDR1 MNHEY and CDR2 SMNVEV (reference sequence). There are 16 residues in the CDR3.

This chain links TRBV14 with TRBJ2-1, with TRBD1 identical over 7 bases. The CDR3 runs to 13 residues. The germline V gene encodes CDR1 SGHDN and CDR2 FVKESK. With V trimmed by 3 bases and J by 7 bases, 3 bases remained unmatched. The CDR3 reads CASSQGQPNEQFF. In DNA, the CDR3 is TGTGCCAGCAGCCAGGGACAGCCGAATGAGCAGTTCTTC.

The genes are TRBV15 and TRBJ2-7; 7 positions match TRBD1. Unmatched junction bases numbered 4, after V lost 0 bases and J lost 2 bases. Germline loops: CDR1 LNHNV, CDR2 YYDKDF (reference sequence). CDR3 size: 15 residues. The CDR3 protein is CATSRDLDRAYEQYF. DNA of the CDR3: TGTGCCACCAGCAGAGATCTCGACAGGGCCTACGAGCAGTACTTC.

The chain joins TRBV11-2 to TRBJ2-3, with D possibly TRBD2 on 5 matching bases. Looked up from germline, CDR1 is SGHAT and CDR2 is FQNNGV. With 4 bases removed from V and 7 bases from J, the gap between germline ends came to 12 bases. The length of the CDR3 is 13 residues. CDR3: CASSSTIAYTQYF. The CDR3 DNA reads as TGTGCCAGCAGCTCGACTATAGCGTATACGCAGTATTTT.

The chain joins TRBV29-1 to TRBJ2-7; 10 nucleotides line up with TRBD1. From germline, CDR1 is SQVTM and CDR2 ANQGSEA. CDR3 length: 14 amino acids. Unmatched junction bases numbered 7, after V lost 2 bases and J lost 6 bases. The CDR3 nucleotides are TGCAGCGTTGAACCTCCGGGACAGGGGCCCGAGCAGTACTTC. Translation gives CSVEPPGQGPEQYF.

The chain joins TRBV15 to TRBJ2-1, with 8 bases matching TRBD1. Germline CDR1 LNHNV, CDR2 YYDKDF (reference sequence). V lost 1 base and J lost 7; bases outside the gene matches: 6. The CDR3 is 15 residues long. CDR3 in DNA: TGTGCCACCAGCAGAGCTGGACAGGGTTTGAATGAGCAGTTCTTC. Protein sequence: CATSRAGQGLNEQFF.

V and J are TRBV5-1 and TRBJ1-1; TRBD1 matches 9 bases. The germline V gene encodes CDR1 SGHRS and CDR2 YFSETQ. This CDR3 spans 16 amino acids. Trimming removed 7 bases from V and 7 bases from J; junction bases left unmatched: 17. The DNA for the CDR3 is TGCGCCAGCCAGCCAGGGACAGGGTCGCTGGGCCATGAAGCTTTCTTT. Encoded protein: CASQPGTGSLGHEAFF. The complete variable domain, with remaining parts taken from reference TRBV5-1 and TRBJ1-1, reads KAGVTQTPRYLIKTRGQQVTLSCSPISGHRSVSWYQQTPGQGLQFLFEYFSETQRNKGNFPGRFSGRQFSNSRSEMNVSTLELGDSALYLCASQPGTGSLGHEAFFGQGTRLTVV.

CDR3 loop: CSVGDRGPYEQYF. The CDR3 DNA reads TGCAGCGTTGGGGACAGGGGTCCCTACGAGCAGTACTTC. This chain links TRBV29-1 with TRBJ2-7; 10 bases fit TRBD1. The germline V gene has CDR1 SQVTM and CDR2 ANQGSEA. The CDR3 loop spans 13 amino acids. V trimming: 4 bases; J trimming: 2 bases; junction bases outside the gene matches: 2.

V is TRBV7-9 and J is TRBJ1-3; TRBD1 agrees at 9 bases. The germline gives CDR1 SEHNR, CDR2 FQNEAQ (reference sequence). The junction had 10 bases not matched to a gene; V was cut back by 5 bases and J by 2 bases. The CDR3 extends over 17 amino acids. CDR3 amino acids: CASSAGRDRATGNTIYF. In DNA, the CDR3 is TGTGCCAGCAGCGCCGGCAGGGACAGGGCAACTGGAAACACCATATATTTT.

This chain links TRBV28 with TRBJ2-2; 7 bases line up with TRBD2. The CDR3 spans 15 residues. The junction had 5 bases not matched to a gene; V was cut back by 3 bases and J by 4 bases. The germline gives CDR1 MDHEN, CDR2 SYDVKM. Here the CDR3 DNA reads TGTGCCAGCAGTTTGTCCAGGGAGGGCACCGGGGAGCTGTTTTTT. Protein: CASSLSREGTGELFF.

On this clone: This specimen includes other DNA sequences encoding the same CDR3. The rearrangement joins TRBV9 to TRBJ2-2, with unresolved D. The V end lost 2 bases, the J end lost 0 bases, and 5 bases lay between the germline ends. There are 14 residues in the CDR3. The germline V gene has CDR1 SGDLS and CDR2 YYNGEE. The CDR3 DNA reads TGTGCCAGCAGCGTGGGCCCGAACACCGGGGAGCTGTTTTTT. It specifies CASSVGPNTGELFF.

V usage is TRBV6-5 and J usage is TRBJ2-5, with D perhaps matching TRBD2 (5 bases). Germline CDR1 MNHEY, CDR2 SVGAGI. The CDR3 contains 16 residues. Trimming removed 4 bases at V and 1 base at J, with 16 bases between. The CDR3 is CASSSRPPGIQETQYF. For the CDR3, the DNA is TGTGCCAGCAGTTCCCGGCCCCCGGGAATCCAAGAGACCCAGTACTTC.

Details on this clone: In the same sample, other DNA sequences code for this CDR3. This rearrangement joins TRBV7-2 to TRBJ1-5, with D maybe TRBD1 (6 bases). CDR3 size: 14 residues. The ends were cut back, 0 bases at V and 5 bases at J, with 8 bases in the middle. Germline CDR1 and CDR2: SGHTA and FQGNSA. In nucleotides, the CDR3 is TGTGCCAGCAGCTTAGCGGCAGGGGATCAGCCCCAGCATTTT. Translated, it gives CASSLAAGDQPQHF.

This sequence joins TRBV9 and TRBJ2-1; D possibly corresponds to TRBD2 (5 bases). The V gene lost 3 bases and the J gene lost 8 bases, with 15 bases spanning the gap. The CDR3 spans 14 residues. Looked up from germline, CDR1 is SGDLS and CDR2 is YYNGEE. CDR3 protein: CASSDGIHVDEQFF. CDR3 DNA sequence: TGTGCCAGCAGCGACGGGATTCATGTGGATGAGCAGTTCTTC.

This chain uses TRBV28 with TRBJ1-5; the match to TRBD1 covers 7 bases. Germline CDR1 reads MDHEN; CDR2 reads SYDVKM. This CDR3 comprises 14 residues. The J segment lost 6 bases and the V segment lost 2 bases, leaving 4 bases of the junction unmatched. This chain's CDR3 is CASSLQTGRQPQHF. Here the CDR3 DNA reads TGTGCCAGCAGTTTACAGACAGGGCGTCAGCCCCAGCATTTT.

The chain joins TRBV28 to TRBJ2-7; 11 bases match TRBD2. V shed 4 bases, J shed 4 bases, and the junction held 6 bases outside the gene matches. This CDR3 is built from 15 residues. CDR1 MDHEN and CDR2 SYDVKM come from the germline V gene. This CDR3 reads CASSSWTSGSYEQYF. Here the CDR3 DNA reads TGTGCCAGCAGTTCCTGGACTAGCGGGTCATACGAGCAGTACTTC.

The chain uses TRBV5-4 and TRBJ2-3; possibly TRBD2 for D (6 bases). CDR1 is SGHNT, CDR2 YYREEE, per germline (reference sequence). Trimming cost V 4 bases and J 6 bases, with 15 bases left between them. The CDR3 contains 14 residues. CDR3 bases: TGTGCCAGCAGCCGGACTCCGGAGGGTGATACGCAGTATTTT. It encodes CASSRTPEGDTQYF.

This clone appeared once. CDR3 loop: CASRDRGPTDTQYF. The CDR3, as DNA: TGCGCCAGCAGGGACAGGGGGCCGACAGATACGCAGTATTTT. This chain connects TRBV4-1 to TRBJ2-3, with 11 bases matching TRBD1. In germline, CDR1 is MGHRA, CDR2 YSYEKL. This CDR3 contains 14 residues. V shed 6 bases, J shed 3 bases, and the junction held 2 bases outside the gene matches.

V is TRBV30 and J is TRBJ2-7; D is uncertain. CDR1 is GTSNPN, CDR2 SVGIG, per germline (reference sequence). Trimming cost V 3 bases and J 7 bases, with 25 bases left between them. The CDR3 is 16 residues long. The CDR3 spells CAWSSSPSARSREQYF. The CDR3 DNA is TGTGCCTGGAGCTCAAGTCCGTCGGCGCGTTCGAGGGAGCAGTACTTC.

The chain employs TRBV29-1 and TRBJ2-3; no clear D gene. This CDR3 contains 12 residues. The germline CDR1 and CDR2 sequences are SQVTM and ANQGSEA. The V and J ends lost 7 bases and 5 bases respectively, with 13 bases between them. The CDR3 sequence is CSALLPGDTQYF. In DNA form, the CDR3 reads TGCAGCGCTTTACTCCCAGGAGATACGCAGTATTTT.

V is TRBV5-4 and J is TRBJ1-2, with 7 nucleotides matching TRBD1. The V and J ends lost 4 bases and 6 bases, in that order; junction bases with no gene match: 6. The CDR3 sequence is 13 residues long. Germline values: CDR1 SGHNT, CDR2 YYREEE (reference sequence). CDR3 sequence reads: CASSHDRVDGYTF. The CDR3 bases are TGTGCCAGCAGCCACGACAGGGTTGATGGCTACACCTTC.

The CDR3 coding sequence is TGTGCCAGCAGTTATACTACAGGGGCTGGAAACACCATATATTTT. This encodes CASSYTTGAGNTIYF. The gene calls are TRBV2 and TRBJ1-3; 7 positions match TRBD1. From germline, CDR1 is SNHLY and CDR2 FYNNEI. The CDR3 loop spans 15 amino acids. V lost 5 bases and J lost 2; bases outside the gene matches: 6.

The V and J genes are TRBV19 and TRBJ1-1; TRBD1 is a possible D gene (5 bases). CDR3 length equals 14 residues. Trimming stripped 1 base from V and 5 bases from J, with 11 bases between. CDR1 LNHDA and CDR2 SQIVND come from the germline V gene (reference sequence). The DNA of the CDR3 is TGTGCCAGTAGTATAGTTGGGGCGCGGACTGAAGCTTTCTTT. This translates into CASSIVGARTEAFF.